This is a list of T cell receptor beta chains from one sample in a study of blood T cell repertoires in COVID-19. TCRdb keeps only in-frame clones here, not all; method: immunoSEQ multiplex PCR. The sample carries about 270,000 clones, about 85% recorded once. The sequenced sample was PBMCs or T cells enriched from blood (not recorded which). The receptors were sampled from a woman aged 45-65 years who had recovered from COVID-19. The CDR3 runs from the conserved cysteine through the conserved F or W. The D gene is left open where the match is weak.

V	J	D	CDR3	DNA
TRBV7-2	TRBJ2-7	TRBD2	CASSLGGSGTYSYEQYF	TGTGCCAGCAGCTTAGGTGGTAGCGGGACGTACTCCTACGAGCAGTACTTC
TRBV19	TRBJ1-1	NA	CASSPDILGTEAFF	TGTGCCAGTAGTCCGGACATCCTAGGGACTGAAGCTTTCTTT
TRBV28	TRBJ2-7	TRBD2	CASSLAGGKRSMNEQYF	TGTGCCAGCAGCCTAGCGGGAGGTAAAAGATCCATGAACGAGCAGTACTTC
TRBV12-1	TRBJ1-5	NA	CASRKTRHSNNQPQHF	TGTGCCAGCAGGAAGACCCGACACAGTAACAATCAGCCCCAGCATTTT
TRBV30	TRBJ2-3	NA	CAWSVSGSSTDTQYF	TGTGCCTGGAGTGTAAGCGGGTCTAGCACAGATACGCAGTATTTT
TRBV7-9	TRBJ2-6	NA	CASSPVGANVLTF	TGTGCCAGCAGCCCGGTAGGGGCCAACGTCCTGACTTTC
TRBV12-3/TRBV12-4	TRBJ1-5	NA	CASSQQINQPQHF	TGTGCCAGCAGTCAACAGATCAATCAGCCCCAGCATTTT
TRBV7-2	TRBJ1-1	NA	CASSVGGAGNTEAFF	TGTGCCAGCAGCGTGGGAGGGGCAGGGAACACTGAAGCTTTCTTT
TRBV5-1	TRBJ2-1	NA	CASSLAPLAAGYNEQFF	TGCGCCAGCAGCTTGGCGCCATTAGCGGCCGGCTACAATGAGCAGTTCTTC
TRBV2	TRBJ1-2	NA	CASRQGRSYTF	TGTGCCAGCCGCCAGGGAAGGAGCTACACCTTC
TRBV7-6	TRBJ1-1	NA	CASSLEGGTEAFF	TGTGCCAGCAGCTTAGAGGGAGGGACTGAAGCTTTCTTT
TRBV6-6	TRBJ2-5	NA	CASVRSVQETQYF	TGTGCCAGCGTTAGGAGCGTACAAGAGACCCAGTACTTC
TRBV18	TRBJ1-4	NA	CASSPSTPTAINEKLFF	TGTGCCAGCTCACCCTCAACCCCGACAGCAATTAATGAAAAACTGTTTTTT
TRBV5-4	TRBJ2-7	NA	CASSHPPPRYEQYF	TGTGCCAGCAGCCACCCTCCCCCGAGATACGAGCAGTACTTC